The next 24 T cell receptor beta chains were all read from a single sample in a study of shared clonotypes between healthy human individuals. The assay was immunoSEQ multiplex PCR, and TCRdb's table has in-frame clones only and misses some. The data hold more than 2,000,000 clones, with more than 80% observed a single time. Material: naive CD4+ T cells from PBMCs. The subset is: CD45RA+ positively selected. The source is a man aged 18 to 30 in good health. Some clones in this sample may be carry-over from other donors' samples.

Here the CDR3 DNA reads TGCGCCAGCAGCTTGGACAGGGGATGGGAGGGTGAAGCTTTCTTT. Its translation: CASSLDRGWEGEAFF. The V and J genes are TRBV5-1 and TRBJ1-1; 7 bases fit TRBD1. The CDR3 has 15 amino acids. Germline trimming cut 0 bases from V and 7 bases from J; bases unmatched to any gene: 9. CDR1 SGHRS and CDR2 YFSETQ come from the germline V gene.

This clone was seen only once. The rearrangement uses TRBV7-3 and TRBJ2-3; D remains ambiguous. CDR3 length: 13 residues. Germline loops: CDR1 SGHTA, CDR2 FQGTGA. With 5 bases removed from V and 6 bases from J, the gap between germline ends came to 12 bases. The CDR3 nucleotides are TGTGCCAGCAGCCATCAGTTAGTGGATACGCAGTATTTT. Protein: CASSHQLVDTQYF.

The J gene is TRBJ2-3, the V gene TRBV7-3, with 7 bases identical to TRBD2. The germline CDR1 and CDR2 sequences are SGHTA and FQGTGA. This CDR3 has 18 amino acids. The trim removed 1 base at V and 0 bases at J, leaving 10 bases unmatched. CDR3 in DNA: TGTGCCAGCAGCTTAAATGGCGGGGGTAGCATCAGCACAGATACGCAGTATTTT. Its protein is CASSLNGGGSISTDTQYF.

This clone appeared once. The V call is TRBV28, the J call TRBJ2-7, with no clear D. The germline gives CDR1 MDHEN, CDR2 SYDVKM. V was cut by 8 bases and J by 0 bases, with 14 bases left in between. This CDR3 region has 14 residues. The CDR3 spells CASALLGPSYEQYF. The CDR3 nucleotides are TGTGCCAGCGCTCTCCTGGGTCCCTCCTACGAGCAGTACTTC.

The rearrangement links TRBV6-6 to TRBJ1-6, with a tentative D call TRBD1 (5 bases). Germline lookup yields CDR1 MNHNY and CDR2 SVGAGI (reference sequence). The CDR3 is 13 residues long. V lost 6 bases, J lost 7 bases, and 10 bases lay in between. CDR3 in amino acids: CASRGPGNSPLHF. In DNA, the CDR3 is TGTGCCAGCAGGGGGCCGGGGAATTCACCCCTCCACTTT.

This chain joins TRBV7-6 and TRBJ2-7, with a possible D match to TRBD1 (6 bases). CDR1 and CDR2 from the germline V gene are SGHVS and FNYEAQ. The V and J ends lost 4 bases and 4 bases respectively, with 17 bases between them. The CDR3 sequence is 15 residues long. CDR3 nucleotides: TGTGCCAGCAGCTCGCCCCCCGAACAGGGTTACGAGCAGTACTTC. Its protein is CASSSPPEQGYEQYF.

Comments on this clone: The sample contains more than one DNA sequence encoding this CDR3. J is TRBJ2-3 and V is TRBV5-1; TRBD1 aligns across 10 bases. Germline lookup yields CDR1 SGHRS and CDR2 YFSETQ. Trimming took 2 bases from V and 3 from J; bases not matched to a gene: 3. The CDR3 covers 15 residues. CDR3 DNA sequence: TGCGCCAGCAGCTTACCGGGACAGGGGACAGATACGCAGTATTTT. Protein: CASSLPGQGTDTQYF.

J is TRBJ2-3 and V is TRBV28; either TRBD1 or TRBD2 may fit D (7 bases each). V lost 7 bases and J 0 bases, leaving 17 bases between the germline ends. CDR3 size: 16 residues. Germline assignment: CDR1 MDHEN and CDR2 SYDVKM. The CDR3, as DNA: TGTGCCAGCACCCTAAGCGGGACAGCTAGCACAGATACGCAGTATTTT. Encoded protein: CASTLSGTASTDTQYF.

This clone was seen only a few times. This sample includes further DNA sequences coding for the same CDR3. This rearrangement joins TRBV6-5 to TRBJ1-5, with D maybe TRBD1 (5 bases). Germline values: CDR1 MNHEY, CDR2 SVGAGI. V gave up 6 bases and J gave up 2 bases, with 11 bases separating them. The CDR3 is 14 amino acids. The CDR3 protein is CASSGQGGNQPQHF. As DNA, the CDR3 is TGTGCCAGCAGCGGGCAGGGAGGCAATCAGCCCCAGCATTTT.

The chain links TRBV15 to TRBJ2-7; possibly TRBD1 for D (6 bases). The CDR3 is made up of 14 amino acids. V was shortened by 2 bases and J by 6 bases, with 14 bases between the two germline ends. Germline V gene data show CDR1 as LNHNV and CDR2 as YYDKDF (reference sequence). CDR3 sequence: CATSRPGTPTEQYF. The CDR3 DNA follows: TGTGCCACCAGCAGACCTGGGACACCGACCGAGCAGTACTTC.

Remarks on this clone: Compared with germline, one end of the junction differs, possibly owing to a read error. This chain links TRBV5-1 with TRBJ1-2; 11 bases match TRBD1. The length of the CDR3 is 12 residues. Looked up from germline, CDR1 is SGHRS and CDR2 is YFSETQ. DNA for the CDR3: TGTGCCAGCAGCCCGGACAGGGGGCTTGGGACCTTC. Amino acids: CASSPDRGLGTF.

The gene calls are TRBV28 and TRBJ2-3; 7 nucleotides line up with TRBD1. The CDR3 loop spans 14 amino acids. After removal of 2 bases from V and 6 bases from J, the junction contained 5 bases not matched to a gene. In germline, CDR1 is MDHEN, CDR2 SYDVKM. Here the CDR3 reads CASSLDRALDTQYF. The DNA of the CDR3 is TGTGCCAGCAGTTTAGACAGGGCGTTGGATACGCAGTATTTT.

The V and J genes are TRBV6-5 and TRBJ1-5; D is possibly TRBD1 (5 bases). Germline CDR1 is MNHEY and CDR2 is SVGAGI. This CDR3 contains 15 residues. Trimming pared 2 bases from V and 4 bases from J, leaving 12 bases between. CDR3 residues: CASSYGSGGNQPQHF. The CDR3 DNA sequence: TGTGCCAGCAGTTACGGGAGTGGGGGTAATCAGCCCCAGCATTTT.

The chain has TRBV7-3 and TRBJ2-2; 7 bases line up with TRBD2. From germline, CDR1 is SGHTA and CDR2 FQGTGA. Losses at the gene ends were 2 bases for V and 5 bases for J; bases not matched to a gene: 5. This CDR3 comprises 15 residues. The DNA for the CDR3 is TGTGCCAGCAGCTTAGTTGCTAGCGGTACCGGGGAGCTGTTTTTT. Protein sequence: CASSLVASGTGELFF.

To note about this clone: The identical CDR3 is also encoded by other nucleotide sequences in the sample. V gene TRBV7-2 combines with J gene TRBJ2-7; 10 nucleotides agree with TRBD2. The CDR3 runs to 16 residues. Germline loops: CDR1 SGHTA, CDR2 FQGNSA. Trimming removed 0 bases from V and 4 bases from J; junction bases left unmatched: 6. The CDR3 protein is CASSLARASGSYEQYF. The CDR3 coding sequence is TGTGCCAGCAGCTTAGCGCGGGCTAGCGGGAGTTACGAGCAGTACTTC. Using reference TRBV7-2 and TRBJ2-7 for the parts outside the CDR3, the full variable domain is GAGVSQSPSNKVTEKGKDVELRCDPISGHTALYWYRQSLGQGLEFLIYFQGNSAPDKSGLPSDRFSAERTGGSVSTLTIQRTQQEDSAVYLCASSLARASGSYEQYFGPGTRLTVT.

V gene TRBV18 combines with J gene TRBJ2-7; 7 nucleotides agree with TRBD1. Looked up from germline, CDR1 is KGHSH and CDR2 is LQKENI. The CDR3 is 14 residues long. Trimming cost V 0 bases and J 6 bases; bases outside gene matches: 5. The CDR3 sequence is CASSPPGGFSEQYF. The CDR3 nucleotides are TGTGCCAGCTCACCACCAGGGGGCTTCTCCGAGCAGTACTTC.

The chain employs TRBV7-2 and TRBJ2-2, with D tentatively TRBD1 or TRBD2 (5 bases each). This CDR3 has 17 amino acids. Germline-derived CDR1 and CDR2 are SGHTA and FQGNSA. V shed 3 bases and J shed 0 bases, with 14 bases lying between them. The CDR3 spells CASSFRHGGANTGELFF. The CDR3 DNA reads TGTGCCAGCAGCTTCCGCCATGGGGGAGCGAACACCGGGGAGCTGTTTTTT.

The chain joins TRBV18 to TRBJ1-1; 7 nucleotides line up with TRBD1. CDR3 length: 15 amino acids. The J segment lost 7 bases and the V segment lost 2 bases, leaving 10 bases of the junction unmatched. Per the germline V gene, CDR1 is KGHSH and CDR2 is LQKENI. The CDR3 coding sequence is TGTGCCAGCTCACCATCGCCAACAGGGGAGAGTGAAGCTTTCTTT. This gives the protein CASSPSPTGESEAFF.

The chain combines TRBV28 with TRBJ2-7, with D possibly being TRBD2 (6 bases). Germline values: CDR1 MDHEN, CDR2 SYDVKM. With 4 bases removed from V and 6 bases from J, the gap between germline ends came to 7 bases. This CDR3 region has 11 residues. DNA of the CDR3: TGTGCCAGCAGTTGGGAGGCCGAGCAGTACTTC. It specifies CASSWEAEQYF. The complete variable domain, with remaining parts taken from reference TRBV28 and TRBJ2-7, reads DVKVTQSSRYLVKRTGEKVFLECVQDMDHENMFWYRQDPGLGLRLIYFSYDVKMKEKGDIPEGYSVSREKKERFSLILESASTNQTSMYLCASSWEAEQYFGPGTRLTVT.

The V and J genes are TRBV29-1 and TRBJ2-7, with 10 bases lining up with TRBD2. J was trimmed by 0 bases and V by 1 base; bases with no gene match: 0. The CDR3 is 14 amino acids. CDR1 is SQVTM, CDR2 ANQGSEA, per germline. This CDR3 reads CSVEGTSGSYEQYF. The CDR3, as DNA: TGCAGCGTTGAAGGGACTAGCGGCTCCTACGAGCAGTACTTC.

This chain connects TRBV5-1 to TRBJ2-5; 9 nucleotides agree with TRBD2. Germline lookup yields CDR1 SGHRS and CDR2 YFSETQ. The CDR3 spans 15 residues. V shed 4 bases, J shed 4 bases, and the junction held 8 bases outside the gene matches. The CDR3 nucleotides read TGCGCCAGCAGCAGAGGACTAGCGACAACAGAGACCCAGTACTTC. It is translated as CASSRGLATTETQYF.

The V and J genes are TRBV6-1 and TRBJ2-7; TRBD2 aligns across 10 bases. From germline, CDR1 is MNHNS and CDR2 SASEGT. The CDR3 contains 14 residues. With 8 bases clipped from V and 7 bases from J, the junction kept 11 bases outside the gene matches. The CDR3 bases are TGTGCCAGCTCCCCAACCGGACTAGCGGCAGAGCAGTACTTC. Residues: CASSPTGLAAEQYF.

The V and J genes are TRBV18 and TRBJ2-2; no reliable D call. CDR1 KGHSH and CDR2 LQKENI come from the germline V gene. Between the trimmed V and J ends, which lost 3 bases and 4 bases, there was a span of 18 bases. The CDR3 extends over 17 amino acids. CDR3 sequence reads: CASSPPSRGVATGELFF. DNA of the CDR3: TGTGCCAGCTCACCGCCCAGCCGTGGCGTCGCCACCGGGGAGCTGTTTTTT.

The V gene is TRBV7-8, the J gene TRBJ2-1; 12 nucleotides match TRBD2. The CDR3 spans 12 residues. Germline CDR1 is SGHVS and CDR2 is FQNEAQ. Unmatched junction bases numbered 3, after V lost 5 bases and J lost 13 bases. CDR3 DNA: TGTGCCAGCAGCCTGACTAGCGGGAGTCAGTTCTTC. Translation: CASSLTSGSQFF.